This T cell receptor (beta chain) was recorded in a study of regulatory T cells in long-lasting Graves disease. Time point defined: newly diagnosed GD, antithyroid drugs for less than 3 months. Making the TCR library involved RNA that had been extracted from PBMCs. CDR3 length equals 17 residues. CDR1 is SGHAT, CDR2 FQNNGV, per germline. The V gene lost 5 bases and the J gene lost 2 bases, with 21 bases spanning the gap. This clonotype was seen ten or more times. Investigators prepared the TCR beta libraries by applying iRepertoire HTBI primers and Arm-PCR of CDR3 regions. MiXCR, run by TCRdb on the multiplex PCR reads, gives a single entry per CDR3 protein. Of about 530,000 distinct CDR3 sequences listed, around 16% are singletons. The sample was also reused in another study, on T cells in Graves' hyperthyroidism and ophthalmopathy.

This receptor was taken from a woman aged 35 to 60 with Graves disease. Source: peripheral blood mononuclear cells (PBMCs), taken at new diagnosis, from a patient treated with antithyroid drugs. This chain links TRBV11-2 with TRBJ1-2; tentatively, D is TRBD1 (5 bases). The CDR3 loop reads CASSPRGRRILNYGYTF. The CDR3 DNA is TGTGCCAGCAGCCCCCGGGGCAGGCGCATCCTAAACTATGGCTACACCTTC.